The 25 T cell receptor beta chains given below trace back to one sample, sequenced in a study of T cell responses to AZD1222 COVID-19 vaccine. The data were produced by immunoSEQ multiplex PCR, yet TCRdb's version contains in-frame clones alone and is incomplete. The sample includes fewer than 200,000 clones, 70% to 90% of them seen just once. The sequenced sample was peripheral blood, obtained on day 0 of AZD1222 vaccination. Receptor source: an adult in good health.

J is TRBJ2-7 and V is TRBV6-5, with D possibly matching TRBD2 (5 bases). The CDR3 contains 14 residues. CDR1 MNHEY and CDR2 SVGAGI come from the germline V gene. The V end was cut by 8 bases, the J end by 4 bases, with 18 bases between. For the CDR3, the DNA is TGTGCCAGCTCCCCCGGGGTACTACTTTACGAGCAGTACTTC. This gives the protein CASSPGVLLYEQYF.

The chain's CDR3 is CASSAGTASSGANVLTF. CDR3 in DNA: TGTGCCAGCAGCGCCGGGACAGCCAGCTCTGGGGCCAACGTCCTGACTTTC. The V call is TRBV7-3, the J call TRBJ2-6, with 7 bases matching TRBD1. The CDR3 is 17 residues long. Trimming took 5 bases from V and 0 from J; bases not matched to a gene: 7. Germline CDR1 and CDR2: SGHTA and FQGTGA.

The rearrangement links TRBV28 to TRBJ1-3, with 7 nucleotides matching TRBD1. The junction had 8 bases not matched to a gene; V was cut back by 6 bases and J by 0 bases. The CDR3 runs to 16 residues. Germline assignment: CDR1 MDHEN and CDR2 SYDVKM. This CDR3 reads CASRPGTVNSGNTIYF. The DNA of the CDR3 is TGTGCCAGCAGACCAGGGACAGTAAACTCTGGAAACACCATATATTTT. Complete variable domain (other parts from reference TRBV28 and TRBJ1-3): DVKVTQSSRYLVKRTGEKVFLECVQDMDHENMFWYRQDPGLGLRLIYFSYDVKMKEKGDIPEGYSVSREKKERFSLILESASTNQTSMYLCASRPGTVNSGNTIYFGEGSWLTVV.

The chain employs TRBV23-1 and TRBJ2-7; the D is unclear. TRBV23-1 is reported as an ORF; its role is uncertain. The CDR3 has 11 residues. V gave up 4 bases and J gave up 7 bases, with 8 bases separating them. The CDR3: CASSLETEQYF. The CDR3 coding sequence is TGCGCCAGCAGTCTCGAGACAGAGCAGTACTTC.

This clone was counted a single time. This chain links TRBV5-8 with TRBJ1-5; TRBD1 matches 12 bases. With 0 bases clipped from V and 6 bases from J, the junction kept 1 base outside the gene matches. There are 15 residues in the CDR3. The V gene's germline CDR1 is SGHTS and CDR2 YDEGEE. CDR3 bases: TGTGCCAGCAGCTTGGGGGACAGGGGGCCTCAGCCCCAGCATTTT. This translates into CASSLGDRGPQPQHF.

The gene calls are TRBV7-3 and TRBJ2-6; a possible D gene is TRBD2 (5 bases). CDR1 is SGHTA, CDR2 FQGTGA, per germline. The CDR3 runs to 21 residues. V dropped 7 bases and J dropped 0 bases, with 28 bases sitting between them. The CDR3 bases are TGTGCCAGCAACCTCCCCCGTGAGGGTTCTCCCCTCGCCTCTGGGGCCAACGTCCTGACTTTC. Translation: CASNLPREGSPLASGANVLTF.

The V and J genes are TRBV5-8 and TRBJ2-7; 8 bases match TRBD1. This CDR3 region has 15 residues. Germline V gene lookup returns CDR1 SGHTS and CDR2 YDEGEE. The V gene end was trimmed by 3 bases and the J gene end by 4 bases; junction bases not matched to a gene: 9. CDR3 DNA sequence: TGTGCCAGCAGCTCGAGGAAAACAGGGGGGTACGAGCAGTACTTC. This gives the protein CASSSRKTGGYEQYF.

This chain uses TRBV2 with TRBJ2-5; D remains unclear. Germline assignment: CDR1 SNHLY and CDR2 FYNNEI. V was cut by 2 bases and J by 7 bases, with 17 bases left in between. The CDR3 loop spans 15 amino acids. CDR3 protein: CASSEQSVRAATQYF. DNA of the CDR3: TGTGCCAGCAGTGAACAAAGCGTCCGGGCGGCGACCCAGTACTTC.

V usage is TRBV19 and J usage is TRBJ1-2, with 7 bases that match TRBD1. CDR1 and CDR2 (germline): LNHDA, SQIVND (reference sequence). V lost 3 bases to trimming and J lost 0 bases; unmatched junction nucleotides: 13. This CDR3 comprises 18 residues. CDR3 loop: CASSIDWDSHHTNYGYTF. The CDR3 DNA reads as TGTGCCAGTAGTATTGACTGGGACAGCCACCATACTAACTATGGCTACACCTTC.

The CDR3 here is CASSNRDNNSPLHF. The CDR3 DNA sequence: TGTGCCAGCAGCAACCGGGACAACAATTCACCCCTCCACTTT. The chain joins TRBV3-1 (or the pseudogene TRBV3-2) to TRBJ1-6; perhaps TRBD1 as D (6 bases). Deletions cut 5 bases from V and 7 bases from J, with 12 bases between. This CDR3 region has 14 residues. The V gene's germline CDR1 is LGHDT and CDR2 YNNKEL (reference sequence).

The CDR3, as DNA: TGTGCCTGGATCCCAAAGTGGGGTAATAATTCACCCCTCCACTTT. This encodes CAWIPKWGNNSPLHF. V gene TRBV30 combines with J gene TRBJ1-6, with D uncertain. CDR1 is GTSNPN and CDR2 is SVGIG in the germline V gene (reference sequence). The length of the CDR3 is 15 residues. V lost 4 bases, J lost 5 bases, and 15 bases lay in between.

This rearrangement joins TRBV6-5 to TRBJ2-7; 14 nucleotides agree with TRBD2. The germline CDR1 and CDR2 sequences are MNHEY and SVGAGI. The junction had 3 bases not matched to a gene; V was cut back by 6 bases and J by 2 bases. The length of the CDR3 is 15 residues. CDR3 sequence reads: CASRETSGRAYEQYF. DNA of the CDR3: TGTGCCAGCAGGGAGACTAGCGGGAGGGCCTACGAGCAGTACTTC.

This chain joins TRBV5-1 and TRBJ2-2; D is unclear. Trimming took off 2 bases at V and 1 base at J, with 9 bases between the two ends. The CDR3 consists of 15 residues. Germline V gene lookup returns CDR1 SGHRS and CDR2 YFSETQ. The CDR3 region is CASSLAGLNTGELFF. The CDR3 coding sequence is TGCGCCAGCAGCTTAGCAGGATTGAACACCGGGGAGCTGTTTTTT. The whole variable domain, filled in from reference TRBV5-1 and TRBJ2-2, reads KAGVTQTPRYLIKTRGQQVTLSCSPISGHRSVSWYQQTPGQGLQFLFEYFSETQRNKGNFPGRFSGRQFSNSRSEMNVSTLELGDSALYLCASSLAGLNTGELFFGEGSRLTVL.

The chain is built from TRBV6-5 and TRBJ1-1; D is unclear. Trimming removed 2 bases from V and 0 bases from J, with 7 bases in between. This CDR3 contains 14 residues. CDR1 and CDR2 (germline): MNHEY, SVGAGI. In DNA, the CDR3 is TGTGCCAGCAGTTACACCAGGATGAACACTGAAGCTTTCTTT. This codes for CASSYTRMNTEAFF.

The rearrangement links TRBV2 to TRBJ1-4; D gene uncertain. The CDR3 has 16 amino acids. V was clipped by 3 bases and J by 0 bases, with 11 bases between them. Germline lookup yields CDR1 SNHLY and CDR2 FYNNEI. This chain's CDR3 is CASSDHLDATNEKLFF. The CDR3 nucleotides are TGTGCCAGCAGTGATCACCTAGATGCAACTAATGAAAAACTGTTTTTT.

The gene calls are TRBV11-3 and TRBJ2-3; D remains unclear. Deletions cut 1 base from V and 3 bases from J, with 11 bases between. The CDR3 runs to 15 residues. Looked up from germline, CDR1 is SGHNT and CDR2 is YENEEA. CDR3 sequence: CASSLGNIGTDTQYF. In nucleotides, the CDR3 is TGTGCCAGCAGCTTAGGAAATATAGGAACAGATACGCAGTATTTT.

This chain joins TRBV28 and TRBJ2-2; D is undetermined. Trimming took 2 bases from V and 5 from J, leaving 6 bases between them. The CDR3 has 13 residues. Germline values: CDR1 MDHEN, CDR2 SYDVKM. The CDR3 coding sequence is TGTGCCAGCAGTTTAGGCGTAACCGGGGAGCTGTTTTTT. Amino acid sequence: CASSLGVTGELFF.

A few counts support this clone. The V and J genes are TRBV7-6 and TRBJ1-5; no reliable D call. The V and J ends lost 0 bases and 3 bases respectively, with 9 bases between them. The germline V gene encodes CDR1 SGHVS and CDR2 FNYEAQ. The CDR3 sequence is 15 residues long. CDR3 protein: CASSLASGLNQPQHF. For the CDR3, the DNA is TGTGCCAGCAGCTTAGCCTCAGGACTCAATCAGCCCCAGCATTTT.

The J gene is TRBJ1-2, the V gene TRBV3-1 (or the pseudogene TRBV3-2); tentatively, D is TRBD1 (5 bases). The CDR3 is made up of 12 amino acids. V shed 4 bases and J shed 5 bases, with 8 bases lying between them. Germline V lookup: CDR1 LGHDT, CDR2 YNNKEL (reference sequence). CDR3 nucleotide sequence: TGTGCCAGCAGCCGAGGGGCATATGGCTACACCTTC. This codes for CASSRGAYGYTF.

The V call is TRBV10-2, the J call TRBJ1-1; TRBD1 matches 8 bases. With 2 bases clipped from V and 1 base from J, the junction kept 3 bases outside the gene matches. Germline CDR1 reads WSHSY; CDR2 reads SAAADI. The CDR3 sequence is 15 residues long. In nucleotides, the CDR3 is TGCGCCAGCAGTGAGAGGCAGGGGGCGAACACTGAAGCTTTCTTT. It is translated as CASSERQGANTEAFF.

The chain carries TRBV30 and TRBJ2-3; D may be TRBD1 (5 bases). V lost 3 bases and J 4 bases, leaving 11 bases between the germline ends. CDR1 GTSNPN and CDR2 SVGIG come from the germline V gene (reference sequence). The CDR3 runs to 13 residues. CDR3 region: CAWSRALADTQYF. The CDR3 DNA is TGTGCCTGGAGCAGGGCTTTAGCAGATACGCAGTATTTT.

This chain links TRBV3-1 (or the pseudogene TRBV3-2) with TRBJ2-7, with unresolved D. Germline CDR1 and CDR2: LGHDT and YNNKEL (reference sequence). Trimming shortened V by 4 bases and J by 2 bases, and 12 bases separated the two germline ends. The length of the CDR3 is 14 residues. CDR3 in DNA: TGTGCCAGCAGCCTCGGCGGAACTACCTACGAGCAGTACTTC. Its translation is CASSLGGTTYEQYF.

The CDR3 nucleotides read TGTGCCAGCAGCCCGCAGACAGGGGATCTCTATGGCTACACCTTC. This translates into CASSPQTGDLYGYTF. V and J are TRBV9 and TRBJ1-2; the match to TRBD1 covers 8 bases. Germline V gene sequence: CDR1 SGDLS, CDR2 YYNGEE. The trim removed 4 bases at V and 4 bases at J, leaving 9 bases unmatched. The CDR3 spans 15 residues.

The rearrangement links TRBV7-9 to TRBJ2-5; TRBD2 matches 10 bases. V was pared by 5 bases and J by 3 bases, with 9 bases of the junction left unmatched. The germline V gene has CDR1 SEHNR and CDR2 FQNEAQ (reference sequence). The CDR3 is 16 residues long. The CDR3 DNA reads as TGTGCCAGCAGCCCGGGGACTAGCGCTGCGAAAGAGACCCAGTACTTC. It codes for CASSPGTSAAKETQYF. The full variable domain, rest sourced from reference TRBV7-9 and TRBJ2-5, is DTGVSQNPRHKITKRGQNVTFRCDPISEHNRLYWYRQTLGQGPEFLTYFQNEAQLEKSRLLSDRFSAERPKGSFSTLEIQRTEQGDSAMYLCASSPGTSAAKETQYFGPGTRLLVL.

CDR3 loop: CASSSGTTGEQFF. CDR3 nucleotides: TGTGCCAGCAGCTCCGGGACTACCGGGGAGCAGTTCTTC. V gene TRBV7-2 combines with J gene TRBJ2-1, with TRBD2 matching 7 bases. After removal of 4 bases from V and 10 bases from J, the junction contained 7 bases not matched to a gene. The CDR3 consists of 13 residues. CDR1 and CDR2 from the germline V gene are SGHTA and FQGNSA.